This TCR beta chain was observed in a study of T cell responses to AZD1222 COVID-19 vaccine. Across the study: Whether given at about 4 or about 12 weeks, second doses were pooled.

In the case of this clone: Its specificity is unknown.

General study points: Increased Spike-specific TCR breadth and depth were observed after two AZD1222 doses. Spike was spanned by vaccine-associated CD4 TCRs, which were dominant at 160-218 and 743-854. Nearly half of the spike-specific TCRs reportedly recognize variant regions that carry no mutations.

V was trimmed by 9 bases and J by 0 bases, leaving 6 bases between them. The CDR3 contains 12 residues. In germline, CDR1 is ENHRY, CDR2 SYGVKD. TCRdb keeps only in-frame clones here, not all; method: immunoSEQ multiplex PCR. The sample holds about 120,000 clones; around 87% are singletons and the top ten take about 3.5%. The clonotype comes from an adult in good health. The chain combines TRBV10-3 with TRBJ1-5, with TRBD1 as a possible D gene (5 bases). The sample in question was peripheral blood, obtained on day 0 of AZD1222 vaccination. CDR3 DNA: TGTGCCATACAGGATAGCAATCAGCCCCAGCATTTT. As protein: CAIQDSNQPQHF.